This TCR beta chain came from a study of T cells in Graves' hyperthyroidism and ophthalmopathy. Study in general: Staff took peripheral blood when the initial diagnosis was made, before any treatment began.

This clonotype came up a few times. TCR beta CDR3 region amplification was performed from RNA transcripts. HTBI primers drove first-round RT-PCR of the TCR CDR3. One entry per CDR3 protein, called by TCRdb with MiXCR from the multiplex PCR reads. The sample has about 460,000 distinct CDR3 sequences, 20% to 25% seen once. V lost 0 bases, J lost 0 bases, and 11 bases stayed unmatched. This CDR3 contains 20 residues. Germline V gene data show CDR1 as SGHTS and CDR2 as YDEGEE. The V and J genes are TRBV5-8 and TRBJ2-6; the match to TRBD2 covers 8 bases. Sequencing used blood. This receptor was identified in a woman in her seventies with Graves' ophthalmopathy. DNA of the CDR3: TGTGCCAGCAGCTTGGGGTCTAGCGGGCCCACCCTCTCTGGGGCCAACGTCCTGACTTTC. Translation: CASSLGSSGPTLSGANVLTF.